These T cell receptor beta chains were read from a single sample in a study of PD-L1 blockade in urothelial cancer. Produced via immunoSEQ multiplex PCR; TCRdb's table is partial and in-frame only. In the table there are 100,000 or so clones, 70% to 85% of which are singletons. The sequenced sample was PBMCs, obtained around atezolizumab (anti-PD-L1) treatment. The source of these receptors is a man aged 45-60 years with urothelial cancer. The CDR3 runs from the conserved cysteine through the conserved F or W. A D gene is named only where the DNA matches it firmly. Only part of the rows carry a size: once, few, many, or a class if the clone is expanded.

>TRBV30|TRBJ1-2|-|-
TGTGCCTGGAGGGCCCCCGACAGGAGCTACTCTGGTGGCTACACCTTC
CAWRAPDRSYSGGYTF
>TRBV11-2|TRBJ2-3|-|-
TGTGCCAGCAGCTCGTCCCTAGATACGCAGTATTTT
CASSSSLDTQYF
>TRBV18|TRBJ2-7|-|-
TGTGCCAGCTCCTTTGGACAGACCTACGAGCAGTACTTC
CASSFGQTYEQYF
>TRBV28|TRBJ1-5|TRBD1|-
TGTGCCAGCAGGACAGGGGTTAGCAATCAGCCCCAGCATTTT
CASRTGVSNQPQHF
>TRBV29-1|TRBJ2-3|TRBD2|-
TGCAGCGCTTGGACTAGCGGGAGAGCAGATACGCAGTATTTT
CSAWTSGRADTQYF
>TRBV7-3|TRBJ2-1|TRBD2|-
TGTGCCAGTACTAAGCGGGAGGGCCATCGGGACAATGAGCAGTTCTTC
CASTKREGHRDNEQFF
>TRBV4-1|TRBJ2-7|TRBD2|-
TGCGCCAGCAGCCAGGACTCACTAGCGGGAATGGTCTACGAGCAGTACTTC
CASSQDSLAGMVYEQYF
>TRBV28|TRBJ2-1|-|-
TGTGCCAGCAATGAGGGGGACAATGAGCAGTTCTTC
CASNEGDNEQFF
>TRBV28|TRBJ1-1|TRBD1|many
TGTGCCAGCAGATTGGACAGGTACACTGAAGCTTTCTTT
CASRLDRYTEAFF
>TRBV28|TRBJ2-1|-|-
TGTGCCAGCAGCCCCACAGGGTATGAGCAGTTCTTC
CASSPTGYEQFF
>TRBV2|TRBJ2-5|TRBD2|-
TGTGCCAGCAGTGAATGGACTAGCTATGAAGAGACCCAGTACTTC
CASSEWTSYEETQYF
>TRBV5-1|TRBJ2-1|TRBD2|-
TGCGCCAGCAGCGCCCGACTAGCGGGAGGGCCCTCTGAGCAGTTCTTC
CASSARLAGGPSEQFF
>TRBV9|TRBJ2-1|TRBD2|once
TGTGCCAGCAGCCCAAAAGGACTAGCGACCTACAATGAGCAGTTCTTC
CASSPKGLATYNEQFF
>TRBV5-1|TRBJ1-1|TRBD1|few
TGCGCCAGCACCACGGACAGGGCCAGTATGAACACTGAAGCTTTCTTT
CASTTDRASMNTEAFF
>TRBV5-1|TRBJ1-4|-|once
TGCGCCAGCAGCTTGGATCCCGGGGGAGAAAAACTGTTTTTT
CASSLDPGGEKLFF
>TRBV5-5|TRBJ2-1|TRBD1|-
TGTGCCAGCAGCGCCGGGACAGCCTACAATGAGCAGTTCTTC
CASSAGTAYNEQFF
>TRBV7-9|TRBJ2-1|TRBD2|few
TGTGCCAGCAGCGCCGGGACTAGCGCCCATGAGCAGTTCTTC
CASSAGTSAHEQFF
>TRBV28|TRBJ1-2|-|-
TGTGCCAGCAGTTTACCGGAAGCGAAGTATGGCTACACCTTC
CASSLPEAKYGYTF
>TRBV7-9|TRBJ2-3|-|-
TGTGCCAGCAGCTTATCCGGGAGCACAGATACGCAGTATTTT
CASSLSGSTDTQYF
>TRBV28|TRBJ2-1|TRBD2|-
TGTGCCAGCAGCTCGATACTAGCGAGCTCCTACAATGAGCAGTTCTTC
CASSSILASSYNEQFF
>TRBV18|TRBJ2-4|-|-
TGTGCCAGCTCACCACCCGCAGGTTCAAACATTCAGTACTTC
CASSPPAGSNIQYF
>TRBV4-1|TRBJ1-1|-|-
TGCGCCAGCAGCCAAGAGTGGGGAGGGGGCACTGAAGCTTTCTTT
CASSQEWGGGTEAFF
>TRBV30|TRBJ1-1|TRBD1|-
TGTGCCTGGAGTGTCAGGGGGCCAGCTTTCTTT
CAWSVRGPAFF
>TRBV5-1|TRBJ1-4|-|-
TGCGCCAGCGTAGGACTAAATGAAAAACTGTTTTTT
CASVGLNEKLFF
>TRBV5-1|TRBJ2-3|TRBD2|-
TGCGCCAGCAGCCTGGCCATAACTAGCGCTTCAGATACGCAGTATTTT
CASSLAITSASDTQYF
>TRBV2|TRBJ2-7|TRBD2|-
TGTGCCAGCAGTGAAGAGCGGGGGCTTTCCTACGAGCAGTACTTC
CASSEERGLSYEQYF